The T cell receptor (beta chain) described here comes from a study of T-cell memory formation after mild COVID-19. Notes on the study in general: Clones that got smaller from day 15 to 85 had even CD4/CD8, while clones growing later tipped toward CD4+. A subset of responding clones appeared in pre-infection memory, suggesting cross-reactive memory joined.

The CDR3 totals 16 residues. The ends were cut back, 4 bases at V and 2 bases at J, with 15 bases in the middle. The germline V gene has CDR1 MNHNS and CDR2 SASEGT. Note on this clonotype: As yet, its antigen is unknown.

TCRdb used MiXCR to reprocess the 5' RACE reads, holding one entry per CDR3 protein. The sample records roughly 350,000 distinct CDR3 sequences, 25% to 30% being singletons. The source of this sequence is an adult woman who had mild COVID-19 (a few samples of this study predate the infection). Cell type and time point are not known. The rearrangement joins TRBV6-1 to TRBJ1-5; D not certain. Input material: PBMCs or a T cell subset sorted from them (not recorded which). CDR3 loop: CASSGTGRFGNQPQHF. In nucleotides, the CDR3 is TGTGCCAGCAGTGGGACCGGGAGATTTGGCAATCAGCCCCAGCATTTT.